A selection of T cell receptor beta chains follows, all from one sample in a study of cytomegalovirus exposure and HLA in healthy donors. Some clones are missing from TCRdb's copy, which holds only in-frame ones; the method was immunoSEQ multiplex PCR. Altogether 150,000 to 200,000 clones are present, about 80% being singletons, with the ten largest covering under 2.5%. Input material: PBMCs. The receptors stem from a female donor in good health and CMV-seronegative. Both conserved end residues are part of each CDR3. The D gene is left open where the match is weak. For some rows the clone size is stated as once, few or many, or as a class when expanded; others skip it.

v_gene	abundance	d_gene	j_gene	CDR3nt	CDR3aa
TRBV5-4	NA	TRBD2	TRBJ2-1	TGTGCCAGCAGCTCCGGGACTAGCGGGAGGGGGTCCTACAATGAGCAGTTCTTC	CASSSGTSGRGSYNEQFF
TRBV29-1	once	TRBD1	TRBJ2-3	TGCAGCGTCTCCGGGACAGGGGGAGCCGATACGCAGTATTTT	CSVSGTGGADTQYF
TRBV5-1	NA	NA	TRBJ1-1	TGCGCCAGCAGCTGGGGAGGCGGGGACACTGAAGCTTTCTTT	CASSWGGGDTEAFF
TRBV27	few	TRBD1	TRBJ1-1	TGTGCCAGCTATAAGGGACAGGGAACGGCTGAAGCTTTCTTT	CASYKGQGTAEAFF
TRBV11-2	NA	TRBD2	TRBJ2-5	TGTGCCAGCAGCTTTTTGCGGGGGGGTGGAGAGACCCAGTACTTC	CASSFLRGGGETQYF
TRBV19	NA	NA	TRBJ2-7	TGTGCCAGTAGTATAGGCAGGGCCTACGAGCAGTACTTC	CASSIGRAYEQYF
TRBV4-1	NA	TRBD1	TRBJ1-2	TGCGCCAGCAGCGCAACCGGGACAGGGGGTGGCTACACCTTC	CASSATGTGGGYTF
TRBV7-9	NA	NA	TRBJ2-5	TGTGCCAGCAGCTGGATCGGGAGCGCCCAAGAGACCCAGTACTTC	CASSWIGSAQETQYF
TRBV27	NA	NA	TRBJ2-5	TGTGCCAGCAGTTTAACAGGCGGAGAGACCCAGTACTTC	CASSLTGGETQYF
TRBV6-6	NA	NA	TRBJ1-2	TGTGCCAGCAGTTACCCCCCTCCTGATGCTAGGAGTGTCTACACCTTC	CASSYPPPDARSVYTF
TRBV7-2	NA	NA	TRBJ2-7	TGTGCCAGCAGCTCCCAGGCGGGCGAGCAGTACTTC	CASSSQAGEQYF
TRBV13	NA	TRBD2	TRBJ2-7	TGTGCCAGCAGCGGTCCAGCGGGGAGTTTGTACGAGCAGTACTTC	CASSGPAGSLYEQYF
TRBV9	few	TRBD2	TRBJ2-7	TGTGCCAGCAGCGTAAGCGGGGGATCCTACGAGCAGTACTTC	CASSVSGGSYEQYF
TRBV4-1	few	TRBD1	TRBJ1-2	TGCGCCAGCAGCCCTACCACGACAGGGAGGCGCGGCTACACCTTC	CASSPTTTGRRGYTF
TRBV19	NA	NA	TRBJ1-2	TGTGCCAGTAGTATAGTCATTGGGAGTCCTGGCTACACCTTC	CASSIVIGSPGYTF
TRBV7-2	few	NA	TRBJ2-1	TGTGCCAGCAGCTTCTCCCATAGTATAAGTGAGCAGTTCTTC	CASSFSHSISEQFF
TRBV9	NA	NA	TRBJ1-2	TGTGCCAGCAGCCCCCGGGAGGGGATCCTTAACTATGGCTACACCTTC	CASSPREGILNYGYTF
TRBV5-1	NA	TRBD1	TRBJ1-1	TGCGCCAGCAGCTTAACGGTACAGGGGAGCACTGAAGCTTTCTTT	CASSLTVQGSTEAFF
TRBV30	NA	NA	TRBJ1-5	TGTGCCTGGGGGGCGAGCAATCAGCCCCAGCATTTT	CAWGASNQPQHF
TRBV11-2	NA	TRBD1	TRBJ1-2	TGTGCCAGCAGCACGCTAGCTGGGCAGGGGGCTCGAGGCTACACCTTC	CASSTLAGQGARGYTF
TRBV5-1	NA	NA	TRBJ1-1	TGCGCCAGTTCGGGGGTTTTGAACACTGAAGCTTTCTTT	CASSGVLNTEAFF
TRBV2	NA	TRBD1	TRBJ1-2	TGTGCCAGCAGTATACAGGGGGCCTATGGCTACACCTTC	CASSIQGAYGYTF
TRBV9	NA	TRBD2	TRBJ2-5	TGTGCCAGCAGCGACGGGACTAGCGGGGGGGGACAAGAGACCCAGTACTTC	CASSDGTSGGGQETQYF
TRBV6-1	few	NA	TRBJ1-6	TGTGCCAGCACCGGGGACTTCCGCATGTACTCACCCCTCCACTTT	CASTGDFRMYSPLHF
TRBV2	NA	TRBD2	TRBJ2-2	TGTGCCCACGGGGGGGGTATTGGGACTGTGAACACCGGGGAGCTGTTTTTT	CAHGGGIGTVNTGELFF
TRBV5-1	few	NA	TRBJ2-3	TGCGCCAGCAGCTTTTATTCCGGGGGCACAGATACGCAGTATTTT	CASSFYSGGTDTQYF
TRBV2	NA	TRBD1	TRBJ1-6	TGTGCCAGCGGTCAGGACAGGGGGTATTCACCCCTCCACTTT	CASGQDRGYSPLHF
TRBV5-4	NA	TRBD1	TRBJ1-6	TGTGCCAGCAGACCGGGACAGGGTGTTTTTAATTCACCCCTCCACTTT	CASRPGQGVFNSPLHF
TRBV2	NA	TRBD1	TRBJ2-7	TGTGCCAGCAGTGAGACAGGGGGCGAGGGGGTGCGGTACTTC	CASSETGGEGVRYF
TRBV2	NA	NA	TRBJ2-1	TGTGCCAGCATAGCCGGGAATGAGCAGTTCTTC	CASIAGNEQFF
TRBV5-4	NA	NA	TRBJ1-4	TGTGCCAGCACGTCGAGCGGGGAAGAAAAACTGTTTTTT	CASTSSGEEKLFF
TRBV7-8	NA	TRBD2	TRBJ2-1	TGTGCCAGCAGCTTAGAGCGGGGTAACAATGAGCAGTTCTTC	CASSLERGNNEQFF
TRBV5-4	NA	NA	TRBJ1-1	TGTGCCAGCAGTCCGAAGAACCCCGGGAGCACTGAAGCTTTCTTT	CASSPKNPGSTEAFF
TRBV7-2	NA	TRBD2	TRBJ2-7	TGTGCCAGCAGCTTAGTGGTAGCGGGAGCGAACGAGCAGTACTTC	CASSLVVAGANEQYF
TRBV9	NA	TRBD1	TRBJ2-7	TGTGCCAGCAGCGTAGCGGGGGACAGGGGCTACGAGCAGTACTTC	CASSVAGDRGYEQYF
TRBV5-1	few	TRBD2	TRBJ2-1	TGCGCCAGCAGCTTGGAGCCGGGAGGGTGGGACAATGAGCAGTTCTTC	CASSLEPGGWDNEQFF
TRBV7-9	NA	NA	TRBJ1-2	TGTGCCAGCAGTCCCGACAGGAACTATGGCTACACCTTC	CASSPDRNYGYTF